This T cell receptor (beta chain) was observed in a study of T cells in Graves' hyperthyroidism and ophthalmopathy. On the study more broadly: The blood sample was taken at first diagnosis, before treatment began.

The definition of stable Graves' hyperthyroidism was no ophthalmopathy progression within 18 months. Patients were excluded for uncontrolled infection, other autoimmune disease, pregnancy or lactation. Template material for amplifying TCR beta CDR3 regions consisted of RNA transcripts. Researchers ran a first-round RT-PCR on the TCR CDR3 using the HTBI primer set. In TCRdb, the multiplex PCR reads were re-called with MiXCR into one record per CDR3 protein. The sample includes 460,000 or so distinct CDR3 sequences, roughly an eighth seen only once; the top ten take 15% to 20%. This clonotype was observed at least ten times. The sample was blood. The TCR comes from a woman aged 18-30 years with Graves' hyperthyroidism.

This CDR3 is CASSSGQRGSPLHF. The CDR3 DNA sequence: TGTGCCAGCAGCTCTGGACAGCGCGGGTCACCCCTCCACTTT. The chain recombines TRBV11-3 with TRBJ1-6, with D perhaps TRBD1 (6 bases). Deletions cut 4 bases from V and 10 bases from J, with 14 bases between. The CDR3 is 14 residues long. Germline CDR1 is SGHNT and CDR2 is YENEEA.